This T cell receptor beta chain derives from a study of T cells in Graves' hyperthyroidism and ophthalmopathy. Looking at the study overall: Upon initial diagnosis and before any treatment, peripheral blood was collected. Study conclusions and caveats: Researchers found most expanded thyroid clonotypes above 0.001 in blood as well.

This CDR3 is 10 amino acids long. Trimming cost V 3 bases and J 1 base, with 0 bases left between them. Germline loops: CDR1 GTSNPN, CDR2 SVGIG (reference sequence). Authors of the study amplified TCR beta CDR3 regions from RNA transcripts. A first-round RT-PCR of the TCR CDR3 used the HTBI primer set. From the multiplex PCR reads, TCRdb called clonotypes with MiXCR, one entry per CDR3 protein. The sample shows almost 500,000 distinct CDR3 sequences, about 20% of them seen only once. This clonotype occurred many times. The antigen is not known. This TCR derives from a woman between 70 and 85 years old with Graves' ophthalmopathy. The material sequenced was blood. V usage is TRBV30 and J usage is TRBJ2-5; no clear D. The CDR3 protein is CAWSQETQYF. As DNA, the CDR3 is TGTGCCTGGAGCCAAGAGACCCAGTACTTC.